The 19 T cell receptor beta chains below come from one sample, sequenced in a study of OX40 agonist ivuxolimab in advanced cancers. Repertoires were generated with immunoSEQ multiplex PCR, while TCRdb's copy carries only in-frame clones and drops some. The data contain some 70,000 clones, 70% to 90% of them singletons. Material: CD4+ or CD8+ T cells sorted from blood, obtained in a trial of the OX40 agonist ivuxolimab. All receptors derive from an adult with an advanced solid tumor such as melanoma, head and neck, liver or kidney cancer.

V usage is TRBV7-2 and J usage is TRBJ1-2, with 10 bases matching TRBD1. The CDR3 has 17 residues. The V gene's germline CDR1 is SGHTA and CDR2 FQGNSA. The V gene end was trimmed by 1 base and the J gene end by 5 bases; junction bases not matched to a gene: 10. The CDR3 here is CASSLVEGWTGGYGYTF. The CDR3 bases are TGTGCCAGCAGCTTAGTTGAGGGGTGGACAGGGGGGTATGGCTACACCTTC.

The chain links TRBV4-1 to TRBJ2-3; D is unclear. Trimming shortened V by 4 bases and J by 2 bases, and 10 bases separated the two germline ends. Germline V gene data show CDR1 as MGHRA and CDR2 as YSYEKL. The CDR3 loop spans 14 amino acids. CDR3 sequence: CASSRVGSTDTQYF. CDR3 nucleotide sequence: TGCGCCAGCAGCCGGGTCGGATCCACAGATACGCAGTATTTT.

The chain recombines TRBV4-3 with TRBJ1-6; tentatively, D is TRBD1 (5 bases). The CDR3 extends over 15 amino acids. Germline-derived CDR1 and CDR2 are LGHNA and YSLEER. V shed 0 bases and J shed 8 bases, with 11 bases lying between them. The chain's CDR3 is CASSQDVTGDSPLHF. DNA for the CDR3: TGCGCCAGCAGCCAAGATGTCACGGGGGATTCACCCCTCCACTTT.

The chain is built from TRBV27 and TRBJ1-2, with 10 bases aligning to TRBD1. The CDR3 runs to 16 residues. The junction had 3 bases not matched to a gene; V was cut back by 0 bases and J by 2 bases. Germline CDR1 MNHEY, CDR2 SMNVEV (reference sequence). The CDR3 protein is CASSLSWGQGNYGYTF. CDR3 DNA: TGTGCCAGCAGTTTATCTTGGGGACAGGGGAACTATGGCTACACCTTC.

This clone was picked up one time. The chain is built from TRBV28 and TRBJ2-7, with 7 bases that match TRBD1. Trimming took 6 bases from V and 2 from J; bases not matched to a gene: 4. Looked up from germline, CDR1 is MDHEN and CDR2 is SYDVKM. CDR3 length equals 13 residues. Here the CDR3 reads CASRRQGTYEQYF. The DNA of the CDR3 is TGTGCCAGCAGAAGACAGGGTACCTACGAGCAGTACTTC.

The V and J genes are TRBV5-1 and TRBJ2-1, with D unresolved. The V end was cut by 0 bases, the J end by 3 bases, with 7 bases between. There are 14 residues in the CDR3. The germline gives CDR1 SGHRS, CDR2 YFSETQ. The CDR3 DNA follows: TGCGCCAGCAGCTTGGCCCTGGGCTACAATGAGCAGTTCTTC. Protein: CASSLALGYNEQFF. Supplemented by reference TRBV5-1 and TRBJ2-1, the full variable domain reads KAGVTQTPRYLIKTRGQQVTLSCSPISGHRSVSWYQQTPGQGLQFLFEYFSETQRNKGNFPGRFSGRQFSNSRSEMNVSTLELGDSALYLCASSLALGYNEQFFGPGTRLTVL.

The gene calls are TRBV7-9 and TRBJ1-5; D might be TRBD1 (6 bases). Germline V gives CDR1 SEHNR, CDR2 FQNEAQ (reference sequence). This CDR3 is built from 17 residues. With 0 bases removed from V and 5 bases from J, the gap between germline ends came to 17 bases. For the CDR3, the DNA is TGTGCCAGCAGCTTAGCGCTTGGGGGCGGCCTTCATCAGCCCCAGCATTTT. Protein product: CASSLALGGGLHQPQHF. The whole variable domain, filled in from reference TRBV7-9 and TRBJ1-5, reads DTGVSQNPRHKITKRGQNVTFRCDPISEHNRLYWYRQTLGQGPEFLTYFQNEAQLEKSRLLSDRFSAERPKGSFSTLEIQRTEQGDSAMYLCASSLALGGGLHQPQHFGDGTRLSIL.

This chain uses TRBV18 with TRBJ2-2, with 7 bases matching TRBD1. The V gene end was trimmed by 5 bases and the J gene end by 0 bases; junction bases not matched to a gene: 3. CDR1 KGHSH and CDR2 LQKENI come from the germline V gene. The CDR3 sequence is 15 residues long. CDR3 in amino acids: CASSTGQANTGELFF. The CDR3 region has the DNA TGTGCCAGCTCAACCGGACAGGCGAACACCGGGGAGCTGTTTTTT.

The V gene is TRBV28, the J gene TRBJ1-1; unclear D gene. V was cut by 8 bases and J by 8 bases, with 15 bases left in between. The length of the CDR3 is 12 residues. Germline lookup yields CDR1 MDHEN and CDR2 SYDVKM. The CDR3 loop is CASLGRRSEAFF. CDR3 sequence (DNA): TGTGCCAGCCTCGGACGGCGGAGCGAAGCTTTCTTT.

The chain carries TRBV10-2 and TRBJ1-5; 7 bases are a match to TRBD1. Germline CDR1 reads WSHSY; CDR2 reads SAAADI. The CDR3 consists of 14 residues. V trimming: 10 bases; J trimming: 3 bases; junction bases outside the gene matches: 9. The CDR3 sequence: CATTDRSANQPQHF. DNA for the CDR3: TGCGCCACCACGGACAGGAGCGCCAATCAGCCCCAGCATTTT.

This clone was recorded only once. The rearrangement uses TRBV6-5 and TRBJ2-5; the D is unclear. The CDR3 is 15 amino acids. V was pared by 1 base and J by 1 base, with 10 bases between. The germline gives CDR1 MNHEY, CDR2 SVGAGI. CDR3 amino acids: CASSYYQDRQETQYF. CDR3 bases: TGTGCCAGCAGTTACTATCAGGACCGCCAAGAGACCCAGTACTTC.

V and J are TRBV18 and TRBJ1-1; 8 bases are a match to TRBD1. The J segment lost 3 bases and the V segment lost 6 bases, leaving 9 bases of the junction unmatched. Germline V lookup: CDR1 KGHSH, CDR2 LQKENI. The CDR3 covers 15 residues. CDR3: CASSLGQGWDTEAFF. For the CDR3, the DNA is TGTGCCAGCTCCCTCGGACAGGGTTGGGACACTGAAGCTTTCTTT.

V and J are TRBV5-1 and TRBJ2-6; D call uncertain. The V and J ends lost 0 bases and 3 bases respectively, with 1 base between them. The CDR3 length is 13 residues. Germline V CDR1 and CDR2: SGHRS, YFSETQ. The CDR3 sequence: CASSLDGANVLTF. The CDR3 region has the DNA TGCGCCAGCAGCTTGGATGGGGCCAACGTCCTGACTTTC.

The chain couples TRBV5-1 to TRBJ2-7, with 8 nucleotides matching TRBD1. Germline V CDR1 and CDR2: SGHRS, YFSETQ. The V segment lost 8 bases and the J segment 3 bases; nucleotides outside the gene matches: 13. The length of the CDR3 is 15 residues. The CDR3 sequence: CASSLGTGEIYEQYF. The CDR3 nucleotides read TGCGCCAGTTCCCTCGGGACAGGCGAAATCTACGAGCAGTACTTC.

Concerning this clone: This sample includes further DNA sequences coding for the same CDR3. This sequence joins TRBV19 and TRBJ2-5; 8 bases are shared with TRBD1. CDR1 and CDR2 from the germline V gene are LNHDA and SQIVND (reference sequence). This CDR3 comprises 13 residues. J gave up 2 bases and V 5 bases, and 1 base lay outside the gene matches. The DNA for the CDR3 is TGTGCCAGTAGTCGGGACAGGCAAGAGACCCAGTACTTC. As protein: CASSRDRQETQYF. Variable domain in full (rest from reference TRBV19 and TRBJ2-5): DGGITQSPKYLFRKEGQNVTLSCEQNLNHDAMYWYRQDPGQGLRLIYYSQIVNDFQKGDIAEGYSVSREKKESFPLTVTSAQKNPTAFYLCASSRDRQETQYFGPGTRLLVL.

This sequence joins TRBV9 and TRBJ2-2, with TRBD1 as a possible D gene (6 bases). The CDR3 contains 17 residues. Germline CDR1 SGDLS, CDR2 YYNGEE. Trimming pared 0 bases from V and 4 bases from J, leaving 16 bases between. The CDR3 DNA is TGTGCCAGCAGCGTAGTACAGGGATATGGCGGCACCGGGGAGCTGTTTTTT. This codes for CASSVVQGYGGTGELFF. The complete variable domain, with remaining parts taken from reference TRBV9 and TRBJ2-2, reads DSGVTQTPKHLITATGQRVTLRCSPRSGDLSVYWYQQSLDQGLQFLIQYYNGEERAKGNILERFSAQQFPDLHSELNLSSLELGDSALYFCASSVVQGYGGTGELFFGEGSRLTVL.

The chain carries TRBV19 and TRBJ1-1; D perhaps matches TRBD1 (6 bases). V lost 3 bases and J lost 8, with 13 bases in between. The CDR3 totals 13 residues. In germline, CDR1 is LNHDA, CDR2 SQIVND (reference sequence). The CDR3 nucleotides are TGTGCCAGTAGTATGTACAGGGTCTCGGAAGCTTTCTTT. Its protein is CASSMYRVSEAFF.

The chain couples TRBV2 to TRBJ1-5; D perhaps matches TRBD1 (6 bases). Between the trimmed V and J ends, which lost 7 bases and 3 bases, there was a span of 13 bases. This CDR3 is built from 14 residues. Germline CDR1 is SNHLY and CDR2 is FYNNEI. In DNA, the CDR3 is TGTGCCAGCAAGGAGGGGGACCTCAATCAGCCCCAGCATTTT. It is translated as CASKEGDLNQPQHF.

CDR3 coding DNA: TGTGCCAGCAGGGGGGGAGATACGCAGTATTTT. Protein: CASRGGDTQYF. V usage is TRBV6-1 and J usage is TRBJ2-3; TRBD2 is a possible D gene (6 bases). In germline, CDR1 is MNHNS, CDR2 SASEGT. The CDR3 consists of 11 residues. The V and J ends lost 6 bases and 5 bases respectively, with 6 bases between them.